The present entry profiles one T cell receptor beta chain with its context. Its cognate antigen has yet to be identified. No much larger clone is present one base from it, and per-base qualities are unavailable. Each collaborating institution followed its own protocols to collect whole blood in K2EDTA tubes. Collaborator samples were shipped for TCRbeta analysis as frozen whole blood, isolated PBMCs, or DNA extracted from either sample type. The germline V gene encodes CDR1 LNHNV and CDR2 YYDKDF (reference sequence). Trimmed from V: 1 base; trimmed from J: 0 bases; junction bases lacking a gene match: 2. Measured from the cysteine to the phenylalanine, the CDR3 is 16 residues long. Of the read, only the CDR3 DNA is kept; its 48 bases are in frame from base 1. This sample was included in a study of blood T cell repertoires in COVID-19 (dated by TCRdb to about 2020). Notes on the research overall: Samples covering the acute and convalescent phases of COVID-19 were provided by collaborators in the United States, Italy and Spain. The material from the prospective study consisted of cDNA or gDNA derived from T cells, B-cell-depleted T cells, or PBMCs. The dataset comprised deeply sampled blood TCRbeta repertoires from subjects exposed to, actively infected with, or recovered from COVID-19. The repertoires were made available in a free public database intended to serve as a resource for research on the immune response to SARS-CoV-2. Samples came from the ongoing ImmuneRACE study (first 160 participants) plus 1,254 subjects from 6 global collaborators. The sample metadata nearly always contained a de-identified subject ID, COVID-19 status, age in years and sex. Where available, HLA class I and class II types were obtained from metadata supplied by the sample provider rather than from assay-based typing. Overall study outcomes, separate from this receptor: How much clinical and demographic metadata was included differed by source and by participant, and the metadata was provided uncurated.

TCRbeta CDR3 regions were amplified from genomic DNA using the immunoSEQ Assay, a bias-controlled multiplex PCR. Processing in the source paper ran as follows. Nucleated cell counts per sample were estimated from amplification of reference gene primers within the assay. To quantify the absolute abundance of each unique TCRbeta CDR3 rearrangement, sequence reads were collapsed and filtered. For each sample, productive Simpson clonality was calculated as the square root of Simpson's diversity index across productive rearrangements. TCRdb stores this immuneACCESS table with in-frame sequences only. Part of the clones is absent; in the studies checked, under half of the shortfall reflects unresolved V genes, and no reason is known for the rest. V and J calls and clone size come straight from that table; D and trimming were deduced from the DNA. Across this sample there are about 76,000 clones, with roughly 87% seen only once. The top ten hold about 1% of the sample.

Input material: peripheral blood. This receptor was taken from a woman in her forties or fifties in a cohort sampled during active COVID-19. The V gene is TRBV15 and the J gene is TRBJ2-3, and TRBD2 aligns with 9 junction nucleotides. The CDR3 in this case is CATSRGLAESTDTQYF. The DNA sequence is TGTGCCACCAGCAGAGGACTAGCGGAAAGCACAGATACGCAGTATTTT.